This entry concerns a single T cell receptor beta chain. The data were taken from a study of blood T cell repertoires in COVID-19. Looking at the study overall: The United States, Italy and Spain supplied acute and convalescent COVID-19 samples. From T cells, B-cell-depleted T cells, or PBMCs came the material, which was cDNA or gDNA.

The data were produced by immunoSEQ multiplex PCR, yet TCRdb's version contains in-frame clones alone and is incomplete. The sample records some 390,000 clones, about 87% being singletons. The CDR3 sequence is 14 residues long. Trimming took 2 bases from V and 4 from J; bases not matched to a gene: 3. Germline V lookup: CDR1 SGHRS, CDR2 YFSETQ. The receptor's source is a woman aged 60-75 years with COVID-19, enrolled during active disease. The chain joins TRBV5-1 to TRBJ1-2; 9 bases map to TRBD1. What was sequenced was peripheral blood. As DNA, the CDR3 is TGCGCCAGCAGCTTACTACAGGGGGCCTATGGCTACACCTTC. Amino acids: CASSLLQGAYGYTF.